This T cell receptor (beta chain) was captured in a study of T cell clones after liver transplantation. The table came from immunoSEQ multiplex PCR; TCRdb's copy has only in-frame clones and leaves some out. The sample yields roughly 120,000 clones, over 75% seen once. J gave up 6 bases and V 2 bases, and 6 bases lay outside the gene matches. CDR1 is SGDLS, CDR2 YYNGEE, per germline. This CDR3 is 15 amino acids long. The chain employs TRBV9 and TRBJ2-2, with 8 positions matching TRBD2. This specimen consisted of CD4+ T cells from blood, obtained 12 months after liver transplant. The receptor's source is a human patient who received a liver transplant. Part of the T cells may come from the graft donor. Written as DNA, the CDR3 is TGTGCCAGCAGCGTCAGCGGGAGTGGAGCCGGGGAGCTGTTTTTT. Encoded protein: CASSVSGSGAGELFF.